This TCR beta chain originates from a study of Graves' ophthalmopathy and Graves' hyperthyroidism. General observations from the study: With around 88% sensitivity and 81.08% specificity, a 13-signature model separated ophthalmopathy from stable hyperthyroidism. As the model predicted ophthalmopathy progression, it achieved a sensitivity of roughly 69% and a specificity of around 76%.

No donor had other autoimmune disease, uncontrolled infection, pregnancy or lactation. The source of the PBMCs was more than 9.5 ml of fresh peripheral blood. CDR3 regions of TCR beta were amplified from RNA transcripts. Second-round multiplex PCR followed a first-round RT-PCR using HTBI primers. TCRdb fed the multiplex PCR reads into MiXCR, producing one record per CDR3 protein. The sample consists of about 340,000 distinct CDR3 sequences, 17% of them appearing once. Losses at the gene ends were 5 bases for V and 1 base for J; bases not matched to a gene: 15. The germline gives CDR1 SGHVS, CDR2 FQNEAQ. This CDR3 comprises 18 residues. This clonotype was observed at least ten times. No antigen is known for it.

V gene TRBV7-8 combines with J gene TRBJ2-5; 8 bases are a match to TRBD2. The sequenced material came from peripheral blood. This clonotype originated in an adult man with Graves' ophthalmopathy. This CDR3 reads CASSERRALAGIQETQYF. The CDR3 coding sequence is TGTGCCAGCAGCGAACGAAGGGCGCTAGCGGGTATCCAAGAGACCCAGTACTTC. Drawing the rest from reference TRBV7-8 and TRBJ2-5, the complete variable domain is GAGVSQSPRYKVAKRGQDVALRCDPISGHVSLFWYQQALGQGPEFLTYFQNEAQLDKSGLPSDRFFAERPEGSVSTLKIQRTQQEDSAVYLCASSERRALAGIQETQYFGPGTRLLVL.